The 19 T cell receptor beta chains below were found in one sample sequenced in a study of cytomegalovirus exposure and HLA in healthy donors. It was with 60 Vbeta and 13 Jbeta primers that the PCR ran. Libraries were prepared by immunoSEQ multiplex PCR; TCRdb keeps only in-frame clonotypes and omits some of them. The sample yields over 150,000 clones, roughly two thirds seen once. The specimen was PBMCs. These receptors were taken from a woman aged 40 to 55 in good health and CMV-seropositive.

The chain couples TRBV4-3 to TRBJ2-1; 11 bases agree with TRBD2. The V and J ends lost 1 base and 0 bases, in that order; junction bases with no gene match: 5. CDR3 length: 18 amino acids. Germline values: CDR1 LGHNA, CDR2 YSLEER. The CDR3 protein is CASSQGLAGGSSYNEQFF. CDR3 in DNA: TGCGCCAGCAGCCAAGGGCTAGCGGGAGGAAGCTCCTACAATGAGCAGTTCTTC.

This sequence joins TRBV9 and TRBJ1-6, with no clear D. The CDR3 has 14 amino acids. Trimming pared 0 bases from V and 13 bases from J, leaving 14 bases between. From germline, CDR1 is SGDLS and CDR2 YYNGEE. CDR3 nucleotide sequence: TGTGCCAGCAGCGTAGAGGACTCAACACGGCCCCTCCACTTT. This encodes CASSVEDSTRPLHF.

This chain's CDR3 is CASSQGGGLAVTGELFF. The CDR3 nucleotides are TGTGCCAGCAGCCAGGGAGGGGGACTAGCGGTTACCGGGGAGCTGTTTTTT. The rearrangement uses TRBV11-2 and TRBJ2-2; 11 positions agree with TRBD2. Trimming cost V 5 bases and J 5 bases; bases outside gene matches: 10. The CDR3 is made up of 17 amino acids. The germline V gene encodes CDR1 SGHAT and CDR2 FQNNGV.

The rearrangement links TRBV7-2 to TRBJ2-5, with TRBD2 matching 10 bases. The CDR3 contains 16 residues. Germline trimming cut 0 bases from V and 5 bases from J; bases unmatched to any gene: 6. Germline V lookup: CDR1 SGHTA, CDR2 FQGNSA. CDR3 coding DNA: TGTGCCAGCAGCTTAGCATCTAGCGGGGGATGGGAGACCCAGTACTTC. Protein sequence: CASSLASSGGWETQYF.

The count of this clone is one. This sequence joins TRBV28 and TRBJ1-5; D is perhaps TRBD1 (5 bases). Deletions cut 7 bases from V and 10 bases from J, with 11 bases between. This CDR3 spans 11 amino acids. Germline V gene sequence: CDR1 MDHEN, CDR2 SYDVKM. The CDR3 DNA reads TGTGCCAGCACCCCCGGGGGACCCCAGCATTTT. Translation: CASTPGGPQHF.

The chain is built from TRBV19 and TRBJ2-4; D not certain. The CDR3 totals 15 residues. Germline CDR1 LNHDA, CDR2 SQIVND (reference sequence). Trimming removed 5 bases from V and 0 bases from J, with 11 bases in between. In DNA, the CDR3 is TGTGCCAGTAGTGTCGGTACTTTAGCCAAAAACATTCAGTACTTC. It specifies CASSVGTLAKNIQYF.

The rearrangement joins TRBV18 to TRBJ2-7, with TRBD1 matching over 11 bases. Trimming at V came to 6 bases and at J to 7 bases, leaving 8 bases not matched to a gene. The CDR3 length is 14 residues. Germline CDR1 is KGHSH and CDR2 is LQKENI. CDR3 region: CASSPGQGDREQYF. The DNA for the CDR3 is TGTGCCAGCTCTCCGGGACAGGGGGATCGGGAGCAGTACTTC. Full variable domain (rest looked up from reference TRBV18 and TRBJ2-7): NAGVMQNPRHLVRRRGQEARLRCSPMKGHSHVYWYRQLPEEGLKFMVYLQKENIIDESGMPKERFSAEFPKEGPSILRIQQVVRGDSAAYFCASSPGQGDREQYFGPGTRLTVT.

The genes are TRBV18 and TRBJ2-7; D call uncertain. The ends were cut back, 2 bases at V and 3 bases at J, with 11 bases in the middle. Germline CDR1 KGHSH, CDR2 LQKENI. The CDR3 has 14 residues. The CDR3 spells CASSPVRLGYEQYF. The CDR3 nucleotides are TGTGCCAGCTCACCAGTGAGGTTGGGCTACGAGCAGTACTTC.

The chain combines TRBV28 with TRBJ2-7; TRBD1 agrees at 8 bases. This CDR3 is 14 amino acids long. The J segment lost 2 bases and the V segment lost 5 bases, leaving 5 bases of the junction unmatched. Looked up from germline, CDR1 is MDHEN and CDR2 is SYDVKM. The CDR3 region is CASSIRGPTYEQYF. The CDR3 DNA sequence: TGTGCCAGCAGTATCAGGGGGCCCACCTACGAGCAGTACTTC.

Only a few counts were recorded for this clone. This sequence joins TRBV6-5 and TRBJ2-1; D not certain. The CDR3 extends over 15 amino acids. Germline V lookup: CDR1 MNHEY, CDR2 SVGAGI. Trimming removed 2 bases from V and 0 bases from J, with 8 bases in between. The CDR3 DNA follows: TGTGCCAGCAGTTACGGGCAGAGCTCCTACAATGAGCAGTTCTTC. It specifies CASSYGQSSYNEQFF.

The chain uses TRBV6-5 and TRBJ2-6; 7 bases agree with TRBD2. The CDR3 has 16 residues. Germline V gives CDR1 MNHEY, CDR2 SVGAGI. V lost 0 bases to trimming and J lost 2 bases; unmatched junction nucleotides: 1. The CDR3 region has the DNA TGTGCCAGCAGTTACTCGGGAGGGGCTGGGGCCAACGTCCTGACTTTC. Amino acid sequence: CASSYSGGAGANVLTF.

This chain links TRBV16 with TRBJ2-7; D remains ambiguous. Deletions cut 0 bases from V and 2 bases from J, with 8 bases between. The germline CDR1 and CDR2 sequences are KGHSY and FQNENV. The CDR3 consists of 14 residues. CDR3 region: CASSQSAATYEQYF. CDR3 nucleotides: TGTGCCAGCAGCCAATCAGCCGCGACCTACGAGCAGTACTTC.

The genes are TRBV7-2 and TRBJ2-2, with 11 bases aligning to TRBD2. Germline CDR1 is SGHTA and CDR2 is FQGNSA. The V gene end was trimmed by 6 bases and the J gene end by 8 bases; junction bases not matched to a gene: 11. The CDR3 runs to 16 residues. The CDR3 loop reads CASRSGTSGVGGELFF. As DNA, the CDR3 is TGTGCCAGCAGATCAGGGACTAGCGGAGTAGGAGGGGAGCTGTTTTTT. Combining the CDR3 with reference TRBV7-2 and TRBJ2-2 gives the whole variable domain GAGVSQSPSNKVTEKGKDVELRCDPISGHTALYWYRQSLGQGLEFLIYFQGNSAPDKSGLPSDRFSAERTGGSVSTLTIQRTQQEDSAVYLCASRSGTSGVGGELFFGEGSRLTVL.

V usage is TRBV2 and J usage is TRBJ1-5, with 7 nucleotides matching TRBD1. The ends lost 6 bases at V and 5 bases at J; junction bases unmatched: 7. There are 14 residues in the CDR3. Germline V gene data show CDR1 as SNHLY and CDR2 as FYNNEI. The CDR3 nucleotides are TGTGCCAGCAGCCCGACAGGGCCGGATCAGCCCCAGCATTTT. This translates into CASSPTGPDQPQHF.

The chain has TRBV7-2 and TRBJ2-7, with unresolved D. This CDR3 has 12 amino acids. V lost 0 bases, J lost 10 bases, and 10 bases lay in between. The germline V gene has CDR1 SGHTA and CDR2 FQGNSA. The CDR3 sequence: CASSLAEPSQYF. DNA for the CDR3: TGTGCCAGCAGCTTAGCGGAGCCGAGCCAGTACTTC.

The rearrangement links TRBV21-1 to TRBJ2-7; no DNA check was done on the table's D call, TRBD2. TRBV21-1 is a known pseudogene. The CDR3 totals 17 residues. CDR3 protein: CASSNQRYLAGVYEQYF. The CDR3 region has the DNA TGTGCCAGCAGCAACCAACGTTATCTAGCGGGAGTCTACGAGCAGTACTTC.

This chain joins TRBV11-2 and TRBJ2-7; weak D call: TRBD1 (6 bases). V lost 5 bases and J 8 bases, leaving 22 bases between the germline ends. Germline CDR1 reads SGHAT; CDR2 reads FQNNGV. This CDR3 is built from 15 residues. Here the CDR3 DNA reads TGTGCCAGCAGCCCCAGCAGGTTAGGGGGAAATAAGCAGTACTTC. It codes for CASSPSRLGGNKQYF.

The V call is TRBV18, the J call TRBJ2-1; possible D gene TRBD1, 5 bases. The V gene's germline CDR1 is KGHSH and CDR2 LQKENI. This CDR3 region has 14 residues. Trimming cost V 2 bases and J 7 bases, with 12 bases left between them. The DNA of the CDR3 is TGTGCCAGCTCACCATGGGCCAGGGAAAATGAGCAGTTCTTC. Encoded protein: CASSPWARENEQFF.

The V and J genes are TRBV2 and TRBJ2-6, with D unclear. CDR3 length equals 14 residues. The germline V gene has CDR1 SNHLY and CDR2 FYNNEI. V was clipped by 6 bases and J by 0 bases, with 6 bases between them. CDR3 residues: CASSQNSGANVLTF. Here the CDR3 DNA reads TGTGCCAGCAGCCAAAACTCTGGGGCCAACGTCCTGACTTTC.